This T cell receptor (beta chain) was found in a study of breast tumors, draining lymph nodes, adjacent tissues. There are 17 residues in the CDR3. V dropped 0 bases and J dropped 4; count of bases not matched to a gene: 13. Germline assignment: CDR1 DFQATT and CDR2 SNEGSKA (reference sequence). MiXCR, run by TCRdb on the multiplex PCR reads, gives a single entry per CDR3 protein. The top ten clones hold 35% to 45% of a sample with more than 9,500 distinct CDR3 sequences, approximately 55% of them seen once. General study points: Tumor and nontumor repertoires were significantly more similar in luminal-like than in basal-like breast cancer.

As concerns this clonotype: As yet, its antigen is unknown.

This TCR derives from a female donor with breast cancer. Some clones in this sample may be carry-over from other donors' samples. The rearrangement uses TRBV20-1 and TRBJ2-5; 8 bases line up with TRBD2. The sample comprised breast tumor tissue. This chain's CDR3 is CSAREARTSSSRETQYF. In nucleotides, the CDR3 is TGCAGTGCTAGAGAAGCCAGGACTAGCTCCTCGAGAGAGACCCAGTACTTC.